The 8 T cell receptor beta chains reported below all come from one sample, sequenced in a study of OX40 agonist ivuxolimab in advanced cancers. The method was immunoSEQ multiplex PCR; TCRdb's version includes in-frame clones alone and lacks a portion of them. The data show 66,000 or so clones, with approximately 81% seen just once and over 4% held by the top ten. This specimen consisted of CD4+ or CD8+ T cells sorted from blood, obtained in a trial of the OX40 agonist ivuxolimab. All receptors derive from an adult with an advanced solid tumor such as melanoma, head and neck, liver or kidney cancer.

This chain links TRBV7-9 with TRBJ2-5; unclear D gene. The CDR3 runs to 14 residues. Germline V gives CDR1 SEHNR, CDR2 FQNEAQ (reference sequence). The V end was cut by 0 bases, the J end by 1 base, with 6 bases between. The CDR3 DNA follows: TGTGCCAGCAGCTTAGCCGGAACCCAAGAGACCCAGTACTTC. It translates to CASSLAGTQETQYF. Full variable domain (outside the CDR3, taken from reference TRBV7-9 and TRBJ2-5): DTGVSQNPRHKITKRGQNVTFRCDPISEHNRLYWYRQTLGQGPEFLTYFQNEAQLEKSRLLSDRFSAERPKGSFSTLEIQRTEQGDSAMYLCASSLAGTQETQYFGPGTRLLVL.

Only a few counts were recorded for this clone. V usage is TRBV28 and J usage is TRBJ2-2, with TRBD2 matching 8 bases. Germline V gene lookup returns CDR1 MDHEN and CDR2 SYDVKM. This CDR3 spans 12 amino acids. J gave up 6 bases and V 7 bases, and 1 base lay outside the gene matches. The CDR3 loop is CASKAGAGELFF. CDR3 sequence (DNA): TGTGCCAGCAAAGCGGGGGCCGGGGAGCTGTTTTTT.

CDR3 bases: TGCGCCAGCAGCTCCAGGACAACTAACACTGAAGCTTTCTTT. Residues: CASSSRTTNTEAFF. The rearrangement joins TRBV5-1 to TRBJ1-1; possible D gene TRBD1, 5 bases. The CDR3 length is 14 residues. The germline V gene encodes CDR1 SGHRS and CDR2 YFSETQ. Trimming left V 3 bases short and J 2 bases short, with 11 bases between.

This clone was detected a few times. The rearrangement links TRBV2 to TRBJ2-7; no clear D gene. Germline assignment: CDR1 SNHLY and CDR2 FYNNEI. V lost 2 bases, J lost 6 bases, and 5 bases lay in between. The CDR3 spans 11 residues. CDR3 sequence (DNA): TGTGCCAGCAGTGAACGGAGCGAGCAGTACTTC. As protein: CASSERSEQYF.

The V call is TRBV29-1, the J call TRBJ2-5; 10 bases are shared with TRBD2. V gave up 5 bases and J gave up 7 bases; unmatched junction bases: 10. The germline V gene has CDR1 SQVTM and CDR2 ANQGSEA. The CDR3 has 14 residues. The CDR3 coding sequence is TGCAGCGTTATCGGGACTAGCGCCGGGGGGACCCAGTACTTC. Translating it yields CSVIGTSAGGTQYF.

This clone was detected once. The V call is TRBV5-1, the J call TRBJ1-2; TRBD1 matches at 9 bases. Germline V gene lookup returns CDR1 SGHRS and CDR2 YFSETQ. The CDR3 covers 15 residues. The J segment lost 8 bases and the V segment lost 4 bases, leaving 12 bases of the junction unmatched. The CDR3 spells CASSPPGQGSSGYTF. Written as DNA, the CDR3 is TGCGCCAGCAGCCCCCCGGGACAGGGATCCTCCGGCTACACCTTC.

This clone was detected only once. The chain couples TRBV6-4 to TRBJ2-1, with D perhaps TRBD2 (6 bases). This CDR3 has 12 residues. Trimming left V 6 bases short and J 8 bases short, with 11 bases between. Germline CDR1 reads MRHNA; CDR2 reads SNTAGT. As DNA, the CDR3 is TGTGCCAGCAGCCTTAGCGGCGATGAGCAGTTCTTC. Translated: CASSLSGDEQFF.

The rearrangement uses TRBV9 and TRBJ1-4; D gene ambiguous. V shed 2 bases and J shed 1 base, with 3 bases lying between them. Per the germline V gene, CDR1 is SGDLS and CDR2 is YYNGEE. The CDR3 length is 13 residues. The CDR3 DNA follows: TGTGCCAGCAGCGTGGGAACTAATGAAAAACTGTTTTTT. This encodes CASSVGTNEKLFF.